The 31 T cell receptor beta chains listed next were all sequenced from one sample in a study of early T cells in non-severe SARS-CoV-2 infection. TCRdb reanalysed the 5' RACE reads using MiXCR and keeps one entry per CDR3 protein. The sample lists 55,000 to 80,000 distinct CDR3 sequences; around 13% were seen once. The sample in question was whole blood, obtained at baseline. The receptors were sampled from an adult who was a healthcare worker with PCR-confirmed SARS-CoV-2 infection or an uninfected control (not recorded which).

J is TRBJ2-6 and V is TRBV14, with a tentative D call TRBD1 (6 bases). V was trimmed by 6 bases and J by 0 bases, leaving 21 bases between them. The CDR3 has 19 residues. Per germline, CDR1 SGHDN and CDR2 FVKESK. In DNA, the CDR3 is TGTGCCAGCAGTCCTAAATCGGGACAAGAGAGCTCTGGGGCCAACGTCCTGACTTTC. Translated: CASSPKSGQESSGANVLTF.

This clonotype showed up just a few times. This chain uses TRBV9 with TRBJ2-1; D is uncertain. The V end was cut by 4 bases, the J end by 0 bases, with 8 bases between. The V gene's germline CDR1 is SGDLS and CDR2 YYNGEE. The CDR3 consists of 14 residues. The CDR3 DNA is TGTGCCAGCAGCTTAACGAGCTCCTACAATGAGCAGTTCTTC. The encoded protein is CASSLTSSYNEQFF.

As to this clonotype: At one end, the junction sequence differs from germline, possibly due to a read error. The chain recombines TRBV6-6 with TRBJ1-1, with 8 nucleotides matching TRBD1. This CDR3 spans 16 amino acids. Germline assignment: CDR1 MNHNY and CDR2 SVGAGI (reference sequence). The CDR3, as DNA: TGTGCCAGCAGTTACTGGACAGGGTTTGAGGACACTGAAGTTTTCTTT. Its translation is CASSYWTGFEDTEVFF.

This clonotype came up many times. This chain links TRBV11-2 with TRBJ1-6; a possible D gene is TRBD1 (5 bases). V was shortened by 1 base and J by 9 bases, with 13 bases between the two germline ends. This CDR3 is built from 15 residues. Germline V gene data show CDR1 as SGHAT and CDR2 as FQNNGV. CDR3 in DNA: TGTGCCAGCAGCTTAGTGGGGGGTCACACTTCACCCCTCCACTTT. Its protein product is CASSLVGGHTSPLHF.

A few counts support this clonotype. The chain employs TRBV6-5 and TRBJ2-5; 9 bases are a match to TRBD2. Germline CDR1 MNHEY, CDR2 SVGAGI. After removal of 8 bases from V and 3 bases from J, the junction contained 7 bases not matched to a gene. The CDR3 extends over 14 amino acids. The CDR3 sequence is CASVGLAPKETQYF. In nucleotides, the CDR3 is TGTGCCAGCGTTGGACTAGCGCCAAAAGAGACCCAGTACTTC.

This clonotype was observed a handful of times. The chain couples TRBV7-2 to TRBJ2-5, with D perhaps matching TRBD2 (6 bases). Between the trimmed V and J ends, which lost 2 bases and 2 bases, there was a span of 9 bases. The germline CDR1 and CDR2 sequences are SGHTA and FQGNSA. CDR3 length: 14 amino acids. The DNA for the CDR3 is TGTGCCAGCAGCTTATATAGCGGACAAGAGACCCAGTACTTC. Translated, it gives CASSLYSGQETQYF.

V usage is TRBV20-1 and J usage is TRBJ2-7; D ambiguous. The ends were cut back, 3 bases at V and 2 bases at J, with 8 bases in the middle. Germline V gives CDR1 DFQATT, CDR2 SNEGSKA (reference sequence). This CDR3 spans 12 amino acids. The CDR3 DNA follows: TGCAGTGCTAGGGGCTTTACCTACGAGCAGTACTTC. It yields the protein CSARGFTYEQYF.

This clonotype occurred a few times. The chain carries TRBV6-2 or TRBV6-3 and TRBJ2-1, with D perhaps TRBD2 (6 bases). V lost 7 bases to trimming and J lost 4 bases, with 11 bases between them. There are 13 residues in the CDR3. Germline CDR1 and CDR2: MNHEY and SVGEGT. The CDR3 loop is CASTLGRYNEQFF. Written as DNA, the CDR3 is TGTGCCAGCACCCTGGGGAGGTACAATGAGCAGTTCTTC.

In this sample, this clonotype turned up a few times. The rearrangement links TRBV2 to TRBJ2-4; no firm D call. Between the trimmed V and J ends, which lost 0 bases and 5 bases, there was a span of 11 bases. The CDR3 loop spans 15 amino acids. From germline, CDR1 is SNHLY and CDR2 FYNNEI. The CDR3 loop reads CASSEALPSQNIQYF. CDR3 coding DNA: TGTGCCAGCAGTGAAGCGCTACCGTCTCAAAACATTCAGTACTTC.

This clonotype showed up just a few times. The CDR3 spells CASSFDTGRGTEAFF. The CDR3 DNA sequence: TGCGCCAGCAGTTTTGACACAGGGCGGGGCACTGAAGCTTTCTTT. The rearrangement uses TRBV5-1 and TRBJ1-1; TRBD1 might be the D (6 bases). Trimming pared 5 bases from V and 4 bases from J, leaving 18 bases between. The CDR3 covers 15 residues. Germline V gene sequence: CDR1 SGHRS, CDR2 YFSETQ.

This clonotype was seen once. This chain links TRBV6-5 with TRBJ2-3; D is ambiguous. CDR3 length equals 13 residues. With 2 bases removed from V and 4 bases from J, the gap between germline ends came to 7 bases. The germline gives CDR1 MNHEY, CDR2 SVGAGI. CDR3 bases: TGTGCCAGCAGTTACCCGGACCCAGATACGCAGTATTTT. Translating it yields CASSYPDPDTQYF.

In DNA, the CDR3 is TGCGCCAGCAGCCAAGATCGGGCAGGGTATCAGTTCTTC. The encoded protein is CASSQDRAGYQFF. This chain links TRBV4-3 with TRBJ2-1, with a weak D call TRBD1 (5 bases). The germline V gene encodes CDR1 LGHNA and CDR2 YSLEER. The CDR3 is made up of 13 amino acids. V lost 0 bases and J 13 bases, leaving 13 bases between the germline ends.

At least ten counts were recorded for this clonotype. The chain is built from TRBV20-1 and TRBJ1-1, with 7 bases aligning to TRBD1. The germline V gene has CDR1 DFQATT and CDR2 SNEGSKA (reference sequence). V shed 2 bases and J 0 bases; nucleotides not matched to a gene: 3. The CDR3 totals 14 residues. The CDR3 coding sequence is TGCAGTGCTAGACGACAGGGCATGAACACTGAAGCTTTCTTT. The encoded protein is CSARRQGMNTEAFF.

This clonotype showed up just a few times. V gene TRBV7-2 combines with J gene TRBJ2-7; the match to TRBD1 covers 9 bases. J lost 4 bases, V lost 3 bases, and 4 bases had no gene match. CDR3 size: 14 residues. Germline CDR1 SGHTA, CDR2 FQGNSA. The CDR3 DNA reads TGTGCCAGCAGCTTCGGGACAGGGTGGTACGAGCAGTACTTC. As protein: CASSFGTGWYEQYF.

The table lists this clonotype with many counts. The chain uses TRBV6-6 and TRBJ1-1; no definite D call. Trimming took off 2 bases at V and 1 base at J, with 5 bases between the two ends. Germline-derived CDR1 and CDR2 are MNHNY and SVGAGI (reference sequence). The CDR3 consists of 13 residues. The CDR3 protein is CASSYGGNTEAFF. CDR3 in DNA: TGTGCCAGCAGTTACGGAGGGAACACTGAAGCTTTCTTT.

This clonotype is classed as medium-sized. The chain links TRBV7-6 to TRBJ1-5; D not certain. V was cut by 5 bases and J by 0 bases, with 5 bases left in between. Germline V lookup: CDR1 SGHVS, CDR2 FNYEAQ. The CDR3 runs to 13 residues. The CDR3: CASSQGSNQPQHF. Here the CDR3 DNA reads TGTGCCAGCAGCCAAGGTAGCAATCAGCCCCAGCATTTT. The full variable domain, rest sourced from reference TRBV7-6 and TRBJ1-5, is GAGVSQSPRYKVTKRGQDVALRCDPISGHVSLYWYRQALGQGPEFLTYFNYEAQQDKSGLPNDRFSAERPEGSISTLTIQRTEQRDSAMYRCASSQGSNQPQHFGDGTRLSIL.

This clonotype has a count of ten or more. The gene calls are TRBV12-3 or TRBV12-4 and TRBJ1-5; perhaps TRBD1 as D (6 bases). Trimming removed 5 bases from V and 3 bases from J, with 11 bases in between. The CDR3 runs 14 residues. The DNA for the CDR3 is TGTGCCAGCAGTGAGGACAGTTACAATCAGCCCCAGCATTTT. The encoded protein is CASSEDSYNQPQHF.

This clonotype was detected many times. The chain is built from TRBV28 and TRBJ2-1; 11 positions agree with TRBD2. V dropped 7 bases and J dropped 4; count of bases not matched to a gene: 6. CDR3 length: 15 amino acids. Germline V CDR1 and CDR2: MDHEN, SYDVKM. In nucleotides, the CDR3 is TGTGCCAGCACCTCGACTAGCGGGGCATACAATGAGCAGTTCTTC. Its protein product is CASTSTSGAYNEQFF.

The chain is built from TRBV27 and TRBJ2-3; tentative D call: TRBD2 (6 bases). This CDR3 contains 13 residues. The V gene's germline CDR1 is MNHEY and CDR2 SMNVEV (reference sequence). V was trimmed by 5 bases and J by 7 bases, leaving 13 bases between them. The CDR3 reads CASSGPGGHTQYF. For the CDR3, the DNA is TGTGCCAGCAGTGGCCCCGGGGGACATACGCAGTATTTT.

The sample holds a few counts of this clonotype. This may come from a read error, since a much larger clone is one base off. The gene calls are TRBV20-1 and TRBJ1-2; no firm D call. Trimming stripped 0 bases from V and 6 bases from J, with 11 bases between. The CDR3 is 13 amino acids. Germline V CDR1 and CDR2: DFQATT, SNEGSKA (reference sequence). The CDR3 spells CSARDRQRDGYTF. CDR3 DNA: TGCAGTGCTAGAGATAGGCAGCGGGATGGCTACACCTTC.

In this sample, this clonotype turned up many times. This chain connects TRBV28 to TRBJ2-1; no clear D. Per germline, CDR1 MDHEN and CDR2 SYDVKM. Deletions cut 8 bases from V and 9 bases from J, with 17 bases between. The CDR3 length is 13 residues. The CDR3 sequence: CASHKQSVTEQFF. DNA for the CDR3: TGTGCCAGCCATAAACAGAGCGTGACTGAGCAGTTCTTC.

The chain combines TRBV27 with TRBJ2-3; 9 nucleotides agree with TRBD2. J was trimmed by 2 bases and V by 7 bases; bases with no gene match: 7. This CDR3 region has 15 residues. The germline V gene encodes CDR1 MNHEY and CDR2 SMNVEV (reference sequence). In DNA form, the CDR3 reads TGTGCCAGCACCTGGAGCGGGGGGTCCACAGATACGCAGTATTTT. Residues: CASTWSGGSTDTQYF.

This chain joins TRBV7-9 and TRBJ2-1; 10 positions match TRBD2. CDR3 size: 15 residues. V dropped 5 bases and J dropped 8; count of bases not matched to a gene: 9. Germline CDR1 is SEHNR and CDR2 is FQNEAQ (reference sequence). CDR3 DNA: TGTGCCAGCAGCGCCACCAGCGGGGGGGCGGATGAGCAGTTCTTC. Residues: CASSATSGGADEQFF.

A few counts support this clonotype. DNA of the CDR3: TGTGCCAGCAGCTTGGTTGTGGGAAACACCATATATTTT. It encodes CASSLVVGNTIYF. The chain employs TRBV11-2 and TRBJ1-3, with D unresolved. The V gene lost 3 bases and the J gene lost 4 bases, with 7 bases spanning the gap. Looked up from germline, CDR1 is SGHAT and CDR2 is FQNNGV. This CDR3 contains 13 residues.

This clonotype was seen ten or more times. The genes are TRBV6-1 and TRBJ1-1; D unresolved. Per germline, CDR1 MNHNS and CDR2 SASEGT. V lost 6 bases and J lost 1, with 12 bases in between. The CDR3 runs 14 residues. This CDR3 reads CASRPDDTNTEAFF. The CDR3 DNA reads TGTGCCAGCAGACCCGACGACACGAACACTGAAGCTTTCTTT.

This clonotype has just a few counts. V gene TRBV25-1 combines with J gene TRBJ2-7; D is ambiguous. CDR3 length equals 14 residues. Trimming left V 2 bases short and J 6 bases short, with 14 bases between. Germline assignment: CDR1 MGHDK and CDR2 SYGVNS. In DNA form, the CDR3 reads TGTGCCAGCAGTGAACCAACAGCCAGGCGCGAGCAGTACTTC. Translated: CASSEPTARREQYF.

This clonotype occurred many times. In DNA form, the CDR3 reads TGTGCCACCAGTGATTTAACAGGGGGCTCATGGGACACAGATACGCAGTATTTT. Encoded protein: CATSDLTGGSWDTDTQYF. This rearrangement joins TRBV24-1 to TRBJ2-3, with 9 positions matching TRBD1. Losses at the gene ends were 1 base for V and 2 bases for J; bases not matched to a gene: 9. From germline, CDR1 is KGHDR and CDR2 SFDVKD. This CDR3 spans 18 amino acids.

The V and J genes are TRBV24-1 and TRBJ1-1; TRBD1 might be the D (5 bases). The V end was cut by 5 bases, the J end by 3 bases, with 15 bases between. From germline, CDR1 is KGHDR and CDR2 SFDVKD. The CDR3 has 15 residues. This CDR3 reads CATSATTARDTEAFF. The CDR3 DNA reads as TGTGCCACCAGTGCCACGACAGCGCGGGACACTGAAGCTTTCTTT.

This clonotype was observed at least ten times. The chain couples TRBV7-2 to TRBJ2-3, with a weak D call TRBD2 (5 bases). Between the trimmed V and J ends, which lost 1 base and 1 base, there was a span of 12 bases. CDR1 is SGHTA, CDR2 FQGNSA, per germline. The CDR3 covers 16 residues. In DNA, the CDR3 is TGTGCCAGCAGCTTAGAAGGACGGGGTCGCACAGATACGCAGTATTTT. The encoded protein is CASSLEGRGRTDTQYF.

The V and J genes are TRBV25-1 and TRBJ1-4; D is uncertain. This CDR3 has 12 amino acids. The ends were cut back, 7 bases at V and 7 bases at J, with 10 bases in the middle. From germline, CDR1 is MGHDK and CDR2 SYGVNS. CDR3 sequence (DNA): TGTGCCAGCACGGGGATGGGTGAAAAACTGTTTTTT. Translation gives CASTGMGEKLFF.

The J gene is TRBJ2-3, the V gene TRBV18; unclear D gene. The V gene lost 3 bases and the J gene lost 1 base, with 5 bases spanning the gap. This CDR3 is built from 13 residues. Germline V gene lookup returns CDR1 KGHSH and CDR2 LQKENI. DNA for the CDR3: TGTGCCAGCTCACCGGACGGCACAGATACGCAGTATTTT. Its protein product is CASSPDGTDTQYF.